What follows are 14 T cell receptor beta chains derived from one specimen sequenced in a study of T-cell memory formation after mild COVID-19. TCRdb re-called the 5' RACE reads through MiXCR, storing one row per CDR3 protein. The sample includes under 550,000 distinct CDR3 sequences, about 20% seen only once; the top ten take roughly 12%. The sample taken for sequencing was PBMCs or a T cell subset sorted from them (not recorded which). These receptors were taken from an adult woman who had mild COVID-19 (a few samples of this study predate the infection). Cell type and time point are not known.

The table lists this clonotype with a few counts. The chain links TRBV15 to TRBJ2-2; D remains ambiguous. The CDR3 loop spans 13 amino acids. V shed 5 bases and J shed 7 bases, with 11 bases lying between them. CDR1 and CDR2 from the germline V gene are LNHNV and YYDKDF (reference sequence). The CDR3 is CATSPRTDGELFF. CDR3 DNA sequence: TGTGCCACCAGCCCTAGGACGGACGGGGAGCTGTTTTTT.

This clonotype was counted only a few times. The CDR3 loop reads CASSLAGLAGGHSYEQYF. The CDR3 coding sequence is TGTGCCAGCAGCTTAGCGGGACTAGCGGGGGGCCATTCCTACGAGCAGTACTTC. The chain employs TRBV7-8 and TRBJ2-7; 15 bases line up with TRBD2. The J segment lost 1 base and the V segment lost 0 bases, leaving 4 bases of the junction unmatched. In germline, CDR1 is SGHVS, CDR2 FQNEAQ. CDR3 size: 18 residues. The full variable domain, completed using reference TRBV7-8 and TRBJ2-7, is GAGVSQSPRYKVAKRGQDVALRCDPISGHVSLFWYQQALGQGPEFLTYFQNEAQLDKSGLPSDRFFAERPEGSVSTLKIQRTQQEDSAVYLCASSLAGLAGGHSYEQYFGPGTRLTVT.

In its sample, this clonotype was seen a few times. At one end, the junction sequence differs from germline, possibly due to a read error. The rearrangement links TRBV25-1 to TRBJ2-2, with a weak D call TRBD2 (5 bases). The CDR3 spans 12 residues. Germline V lookup: CDR1 MGHDK, CDR2 SYGVNS. The CDR3 DNA reads TGTGCCACCATGATTTTGCCCGGGAAGCTGTTTTTT. Protein: CATMILPGKLFF.

CDR3: CASSRDRPGLAGSGELFF. In DNA, the CDR3 is TGCGCCAGCAGTCGCGACCGACCGGGACTAGCGGGGTCAGGGGAGCTGTTTTTT. V usage is TRBV23-1 and J usage is TRBJ2-2; 13 nucleotides match TRBD2. TRBV23-1 is labeled an ORF, and its function is uncertain. V was clipped by 4 bases and J by 8 bases; unmatched bases: 13. The CDR3 covers 18 residues.

This clonotype was recorded a few times. CDR3 DNA sequence: TGCACCGCGAGAGGGGTTGGCTACACCTTC. Protein product: CTARGVGYTF. The chain recombines TRBV29-1 with TRBJ1-2, with D possibly matching TRBD1 (5 bases). Per germline, CDR1 SQVTM and CDR2 ANQGSEA. The CDR3 contains 10 residues. Based on the CDR3 plus reference TRBV29-1 and TRBJ1-2, the full variable domain is SAVISQKPSRDICQRGTSLTIQCQVDSQVTMMFWYRQQPGQSLTLIATANQGSEATYESGFVIDKFPISRPNLTFSTLTVSNMSPEDSSIYLCTARGVGYTFGSGTRLTVV.

This clonotype has a count of ten or more. The V gene is TRBV23-1, the J gene TRBJ1-6, with 9 positions matching TRBD1. TRBV23-1 is marked as an open reading frame, function uncertain. The V and J ends lost 6 bases and 6 bases, in that order; junction bases with no gene match: 6. This CDR3 has 15 residues. The CDR3 sequence: CASRHRDRANSPLHF. The CDR3 nucleotides are TGCGCCAGCAGACACCGGGACAGGGCTAATTCACCCCTCCACTTT.

This sequence joins TRBV7-9 and TRBJ1-2, with a possible D match to TRBD1 (5 bases). V was shortened by 3 bases and J by 4 bases, with 15 bases between the two germline ends. The germline V gene encodes CDR1 SEHNR and CDR2 FQNEAQ (reference sequence). This CDR3 comprises 15 residues. This CDR3 reads CASSLSGNPVYGYTF. In DNA, the CDR3 is TGTGCCAGCAGCTTGTCAGGGAACCCGGTCTATGGCTACACCTTC. Filled out from reference TRBV7-9 and TRBJ1-2, the complete variable domain reads DTGVSQNPRHKITKRGQNVTFRCDPISEHNRLYWYRQTLGQGPEFLTYFQNEAQLEKSRLLSDRFSAERPKGSFSTLEIQRTEQGDSAMYLCASSLSGNPVYGYTFGSGTRLTVV.

The gene calls are TRBV29-1 and TRBJ2-2; TRBD1 might be the D (5 bases). V was pared by 3 bases and J by 2 bases, with 10 bases between. Germline V gene data show CDR1 as SQVTM and CDR2 as ANQGSEA. The CDR3 has 14 amino acids. CDR3 DNA sequence: TGCAGCGTTGAGAGCAGGGTTAACACCGGGGAGCTGTTTTTT. This sequence encodes CSVESRVNTGELFF.

This clonotype was detected a few times. The chain joins TRBV24-1 to TRBJ2-1; 11 nucleotides align to TRBD2. V lost 4 bases and J lost 4; bases outside the gene matches: 8. Germline V gene data show CDR1 as KGHDR and CDR2 as SFDVKD. This CDR3 spans 17 amino acids. The CDR3 region is CATSERPSGGIYNEQFF. The CDR3, as DNA: TGTGCCACCAGTGAGAGACCTAGCGGGGGGATATACAATGAGCAGTTCTTC.

The chain combines TRBV7-2 with TRBJ2-3, with a possible D match to TRBD2 (5 bases). Trimming removed 5 bases at V and 2 bases at J, with 17 bases between. CDR3 length: 16 amino acids. Germline V gene lookup returns CDR1 SGHTA and CDR2 FQGNSA. The chain's CDR3 is CASSRLRGGYTDTQYF. DNA for the CDR3: TGTGCCAGCAGCCGACTCCGTGGAGGATACACAGATACGCAGTATTTT.

V and J are TRBV7-9 and TRBJ1-3, with D tentatively TRBD1 (5 bases). The germline V and J ends were trimmed by 5 bases and 5 bases, with 16 bases remaining between them. The length of the CDR3 is 15 residues. Germline CDR1 reads SEHNR; CDR2 reads FQNEAQ (reference sequence). This chain's CDR3 is CASSPRGLARNTIYF. The CDR3 region has the DNA TGTGCCAGCAGCCCACGGGGACTGGCCAGAAACACCATATATTTT.

A few counts support this clonotype. The rearrangement links TRBV5-1 to TRBJ2-3; D is perhaps TRBD1 or TRBD2 (7 bases each). The germline V gene encodes CDR1 SGHRS and CDR2 YFSETQ. The CDR3 has 15 residues. Deletions cut 2 bases from V and 4 bases from J, with 14 bases between. The CDR3 region has the DNA TGCGCCAGCAGCTTCCCCAGGGGGAGGGCAGATACGCAGTATTTT. Translating it yields CASSFPRGRADTQYF.

V usage is TRBV18 and J usage is TRBJ1-1; D gene unclear. The CDR3 spans 13 residues. From germline, CDR1 is KGHSH and CDR2 LQKENI. Trimming cost V 3 bases and J 3 bases, with 8 bases left between them. CDR3 sequence: CASSPMGYTEAFF. CDR3 DNA: TGTGCCAGCTCACCTATGGGGTACACTGAAGCTTTCTTT.

This clonotype showed up many times. The genes are TRBV5-6 and TRBJ1-1; D is unresolved. V was shortened by 4 bases and J by 5 bases, with 15 bases between the two germline ends. Germline V gene lookup returns CDR1 SGHDT and CDR2 YYEEEE. This CDR3 is built from 14 residues. CDR3 in amino acids: CASSPNTFRTEAFF. Written as DNA, the CDR3 is TGTGCCAGCAGCCCCAATACGTTTCGGACTGAAGCTTTCTTT.